This TCR beta chain comes out of a study of T cell repertoires in cytomegalovirus infection. Background on the study: Alongside well-studied HLA-B-restricted CMV epitopes, recently identified HLA-C-restricted CMV epitopes were also used. A matching HLA type, together with CMV infection, was signaled by public TCR beta signatures.

Per the germline V gene, CDR1 is SGHTS and CDR2 is YDEGEE. The CDR3 sequence is 15 residues long. Study results and caveats: Dominant in the ex vivo response were TCR beta clonotypes restricted by HLA-C and specific for CMV.

Via MiXCR, TCRdb re-called the reads, giving one row per CDR3 protein. This sample has approximately 1,000,000 distinct CDR3 sequences, with roughly 30% found just once. Comment on this clonotype: What it recognizes is unknown. Mismatch with germline at one junction end may stem from a read error.

The sample in question was cultured CD8+ T cells from PBMCs, obtained from culture after CMV antigen stimulation. The rearrangement links TRBV5-8 to TRBJ2-1; 7 bases match TRBD2. The clonotype originates from a human donor in good health (CMV status not recorded). Some clones in this sample may be carry-over from other donors' samples. CDR3 DNA sequence: TGTGCCAGCAGTGAGATGGCTAGCGGCTACAATGAGCGGTTCTTC. Its protein product is CASSEMASGYNERFF. Together with reference TRBV5-8 and TRBJ2-1, the CDR3 gives the full variable domain: EAGVTQSPTHLIKTRGQQATLRCSPISGHTSVYWYQQALGLGLQFLLWYDEGEERNRGNFPPRFSGRQFPNYSSELNVNALELEDSALYLCASSEMASGYNERFFGPGTRLTVL.